Listed below are T cell receptor beta chains from one sample, sequenced in a study of technical replicates of blood from several donors. TCRdb's copy holds only in-frame clones and misses some; the assay was immunoSEQ multiplex PCR. Of some 82,000 clones listed, roughly 93% are singletons. The sample was T cells isolated from PBMCs. The source is a human donor in good health. Both conserved end residues are part of each CDR3. The D gene is left open where the match is weak. Clone sizes are given selectively: once, few, many, or a class where the clone is expanded.

abundance,d_gene,v_gene,j_gene,CDR3nt,CDR3aa
.,.,TRBV5-8,TRBJ1-3,TGTGCCAGCAGCTTTGGAGGGAGGGCTGGAAACACCATATATTTT,CASSFGGRAGNTIYF
.,.,TRBV7-8,TRBJ2-3,TGTGCCAGCACCCCCGGTGGAGATACGCAGTATTTT,CASTPGGDTQYF
.,.,TRBV2,TRBJ2-7,TGTGCCAGCAGCCTGACGGCAGGGGCCTACGAGCAGTACTTC,CASSLTAGAYEQYF
.,TRBD1,TRBV27,TRBJ1-2,TGTGCCGACCGACAGGGCTATGGCTACACCTTC,CADRQGYGYTF
.,.,TRBV29-1,TRBJ1-1,TGCAGCGTTGCGGGCACTGAAGCTTTCTTT,CSVAGTEAFF
.,TRBD1,TRBV29-1,TRBJ1-4,TGCTCAGGGGGATTGGGCGAAAAACTGTTTTTT,CSGGLGEKLFF
.,.,TRBV27,TRBJ1-1,TGTGCCAGCAGTAGTCAGGTGGGCACTGAAGCTTTCTTT,CASSSQVGTEAFF
.,.,TRBV19,TRBJ1-2,TGTGCCAGTAGTATTACAGGTGCTAACTATGGCTACACCTTC,CASSITGANYGYTF
.,.,TRBV4-1,TRBJ1-1,TGCGCCAGCAGCCGATTCCAAATGGATTCGTATGCGGGGACTGAAGCTTTCTTT,CASSRFQMDSYAGTEAFF
.,.,TRBV15,TRBJ2-5,TGTGCCACCAGCAGAGATGGTCGCCCCGAGGAGACCCAGTACTTC,CATSRDGRPEETQYF
.,.,TRBV29-1,TRBJ1-2,TGCAGCGTTGAAGCGCACGACAGTTATGGCTACACCTTC,CSVEAHDSYGYTF
once,.,TRBV5-1,TRBJ2-2,TGCGCCAGCAGCCAGGGCACAGCCACGAACACCGGGGAGCTGTTTTTT,CASSQGTATNTGELFF
.,.,TRBV2,TRBJ2-4,TGTGCCAGCACGCGGCTAGCCGTTGACATTCAGTACTTC,CASTRLAVDIQYF
.,TRBD2,TRBV19,TRBJ2-7,TGTGCCAGTAGTCTCCACGGGGGGACTCCGTACTTC,CASSLHGGTPYF
.,TRBD1,TRBV10-3,TRBJ1-1,TGTGCCACACGGGCACAGGGGGACACTGAAGCTTTCTTT,CATRAQGDTEAFF
.,TRBD2,TRBV5-1,TRBJ2-7,TGCGCCAGCAGCTTGGGAGCGGGAGGGGGCTACGAGCAGTACTTC,CASSLGAGGGYEQYF
.,TRBD2,TRBV6-6,TRBJ2-3,TGTGCCAGCAGTTACTCGAATCTAGCGGGAGCGCCGCAGTATTTT,CASSYSNLAGAPQYF
once,.,TRBV7-3,TRBJ2-7,TGTGCCAGCAGCTTAGTCAACTACGAGCAGTACTTC,CASSLVNYEQYF
once,TRBD1,TRBV11-2,TRBJ2-7,TGTGCCAGCAGCTCCTCCGGGACAGGCTCCTACGAGCAGTACTTC,CASSSSGTGSYEQYF
.,TRBD1,TRBV6-5,TRBJ1-1,TGTGCCAGCAGTTACTCGGGACAGGGCTGGACTGAAGCTTTCTTT,CASSYSGQGWTEAFF
.,.,TRBV10-2,TRBJ1-5,TGCGCCAGCAGTGAGTCGACTCGGGGGGCAAGCAATCAGCCCCAGCATTTT,CASSESTRGASNQPQHF
.,.,TRBV4-1,TRBJ1-1,TGCGCCAGCAGCCAACCATGGGGAGGGGCTCTAAACACTGAAGCTTTCTTT,CASSQPWGGALNTEAFF
.,TRBD2,TRBV5-4,TRBJ2-1,TGTGCCAGCAGCCCGCGGGAGCGGGAGATACTATACTCCTACAATGAGCAGTTCTTC,CASSPREREILYSYNEQFF
.,TRBD2,TRBV28,TRBJ2-5,TGTGCCAGCAGTTCCTACCTGGGGACTAGCGGGGTGCAAGAGACCCAGTACTTC,CASSSYLGTSGVQETQYF
.,.,TRBV29-1,TRBJ2-7,TGCAGCGTCACCGACGGGAGCTCCTACGAGCAGTACTTC,CSVTDGSSYEQYF
.,.,TRBV25-1,TRBJ1-1,TGTGCCAGCAGTGGGGAGATTGACACTGAAGCTTTCTTT,CASSGEIDTEAFF
.,TRBD2,TRBV15,TRBJ2-3,TGTGCCACGGGGGATTTACCGGGACTAGCGGAAGTCACAGATACGCAGTATTTT,CATGDLPGLAEVTDTQYF
.,TRBD2,TRBV30,TRBJ2-3,TGTGCCCGGGGGGGGCAGGCGAGCACAGATACGCAGTATTTT,CARGGQASTDTQYF
.,TRBD1,TRBV6-1,TRBJ2-1,TGTGCCAGCAGTGAACTTGGCAGGGGGGAGCAGTTCTTC,CASSELGRGEQFF
once,TRBD2,TRBV4-1,TRBJ2-7,TGCGCCAGCAGCCCCCGGCTAGCGGAATCCTACGAGCAGTACTTC,CASSPRLAESYEQYF
.,.,TRBV10-1,TRBJ1-2,TGCGCCAGCAGATACAGGGCCAACTATGGCTACACCTTC,CASRYRANYGYTF
.,TRBD2,TRBV4-1,TRBJ2-7,TGCGCCAGCTCGGGGGGGCGAAACGAGCAGTACTTC,CASSGGRNEQYF
.,.,TRBV5-1,TRBJ2-7,TGCGCCAGCAGCTTGGCCGCTATTCCCTACGAGCAGTACTTC,CASSLAAIPYEQYF
.,TRBD2,TRBV5-4,TRBJ2-1,TGTGCCAGCAGCTGGGGACTAGCGGGAGAGGCCCCAGTCTTC,CASSWGLAGEAPVF
.,TRBD2,TRBV18,TRBJ2-7,TGTGCCAGCTCATCGGGAGGTTCCTACGAGCAGTACTTC,CASSSGGSYEQYF
.,.,TRBV29-1,TRBJ2-7,TGCAGCGTTCGCGAGGGCGGGAACGAGCAGTACTTC,CSVREGGNEQYF
few,.,TRBV30,TRBJ1-1,TGTGCCTGGAGTAAGGGGGGGAGCACTGAAGCTTTCTTT,CAWSKGGSTEAFF
.,TRBD1,TRBV2,TRBJ1-2,TGTGCCAGCAGGATCATGCCCTACCCAGTTACAGGGGTCGAGTATGGCTACACCTTC,CASRIMPYPVTGVEYGYTF
.,TRBD2,TRBV2,TRBJ2-2,TGTGCCAGCAGTGATACTAGCGGGAGGGCCAACACCGGGGAGCTGTTTTTT,CASSDTSGRANTGELFF
.,TRBD1,TRBV5-1,TRBJ2-7,TGCGCCAGCAGCCAAGGACAGGGTGGCTACGAGCAGTACTTC,CASSQGQGGYEQYF
.,.,TRBV18,TRBJ2-7,TGTGCCAGCTCACTGGAGGGCCGATCCTACGAGCAGTACTTC,CASSLEGRSYEQYF
.,.,TRBV18,TRBJ2-3,TGTGCCAGCTCACCAAATGAAGGAGGAGATACGCAGTATTTT,CASSPNEGGDTQYF
.,TRBD1,TRBV6-1,TRBJ1-2,TGTGCCAGCAGGATGCTTACAGGGGGCTATGGCTACACCTTC,CASRMLTGGYGYTF
once,TRBD2,TRBV13,TRBJ2-7,TGTGCCAGCAGGGATAAACTAGCGGGAGATGGTTACGAGCAGTACTTC,CASRDKLAGDGYEQYF
.,TRBD1,TRBV9,TRBJ2-7,TGTGCCAGCAGCGAGGGGGACAGGGAATACGAGCAGTACTTC,CASSEGDREYEQYF
.,.,TRBV5-1,TRBJ2-7,TGCGCCAGCAGCTTGGTGGGGAGCTCCTACGAGCAGTACTTC,CASSLVGSSYEQYF
.,.,TRBV7-7,TRBJ2-3,TGTGCTAGCAGCTTTAGCAGTAGCACAGATACGCAGTATTTT,CASSFSSSTDTQYF
few,TRBD1,TRBV9,TRBJ1-1,TGTGCCAGCAGCGAGGGACAGGGAACTGAAGCTTTCTTT,CASSEGQGTEAFF
.,.,TRBV7-9,TRBJ2-7,TGTGCCAGCAGCTTAGACACCTACGAGCAGTACTTC,CASSLDTYEQYF
.,TRBD1,TRBV10-3,TRBJ1-1,TGTGCCATCAGAGACAGGGCAGCAGAAGCTTTCTTT,CAIRDRAAEAFF
.,TRBD2,TRBV27,TRBJ2-7,TGTGCCAGCAGCTCTAGCGGGGCATACGAGCAGTACTTC,CASSSSGAYEQYF
.,.,TRBV7-9,TRBJ2-1,TGTGCCAGCAGCTTATATCCCTACAATGAGCAGTTCTTC,CASSLYPYNEQFF
.,.,TRBV7-9,TRBJ2-7,TGTGCCAGCAGCTTAACAGGCGCACCCTACGAGCAGTACTTC,CASSLTGAPYEQYF
.,TRBD1,TRBV10-3,TRBJ1-2,TGTGCCTTCCTAACAGGGGATGGCTACACCTTC,CAFLTGDGYTF
.,.,TRBV27,TRBJ1-1,TGTGCCAGCAGTCTTCAGGGTGTTAGGCGTAACACTGAAGCTTTCTTT,CASSLQGVRRNTEAFF